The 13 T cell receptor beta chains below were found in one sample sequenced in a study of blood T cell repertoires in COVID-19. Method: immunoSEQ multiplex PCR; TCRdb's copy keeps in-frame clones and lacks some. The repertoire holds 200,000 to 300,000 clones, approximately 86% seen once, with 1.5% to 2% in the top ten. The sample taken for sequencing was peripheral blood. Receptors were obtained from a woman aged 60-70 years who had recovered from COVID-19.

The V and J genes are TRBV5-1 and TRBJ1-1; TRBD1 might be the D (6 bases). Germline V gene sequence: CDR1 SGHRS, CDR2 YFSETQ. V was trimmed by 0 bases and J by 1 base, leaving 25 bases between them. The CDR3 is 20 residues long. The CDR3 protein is CASSLGTIGIRWTANTEAFF. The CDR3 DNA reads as TGCGCCAGCAGCTTGGGGACAATAGGTATAAGGTGGACAGCGAACACTGAAGCTTTCTTT.

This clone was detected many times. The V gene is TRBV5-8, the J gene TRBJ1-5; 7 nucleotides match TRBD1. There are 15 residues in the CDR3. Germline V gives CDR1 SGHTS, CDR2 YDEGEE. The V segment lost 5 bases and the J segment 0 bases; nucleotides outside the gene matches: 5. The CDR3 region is CASRGGVNSNQPQHF. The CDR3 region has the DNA TGTGCCAGCAGAGGGGGCGTCAATAGCAATCAGCCCCAGCATTTT.

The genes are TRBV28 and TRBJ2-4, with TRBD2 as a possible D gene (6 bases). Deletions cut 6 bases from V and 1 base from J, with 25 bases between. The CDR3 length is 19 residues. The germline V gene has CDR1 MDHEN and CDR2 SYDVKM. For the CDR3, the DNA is TGTGCCAGCAGCAAGACTAGGTTTTCGTCATTTCTGGCCAAAAACATTCAGTACTTC. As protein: CASSKTRFSSFLAKNIQYF.

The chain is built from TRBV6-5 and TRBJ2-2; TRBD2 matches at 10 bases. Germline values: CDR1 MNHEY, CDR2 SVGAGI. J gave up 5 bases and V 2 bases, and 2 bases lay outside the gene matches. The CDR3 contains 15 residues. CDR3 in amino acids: CASSYRSGGTGELFF. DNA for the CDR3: TGTGCCAGCAGTTACCGTAGCGGGGGGACCGGGGAGCTGTTTTTT.

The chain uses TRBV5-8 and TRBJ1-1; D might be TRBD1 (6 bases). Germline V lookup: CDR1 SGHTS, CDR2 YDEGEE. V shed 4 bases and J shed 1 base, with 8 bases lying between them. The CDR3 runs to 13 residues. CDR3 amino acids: CASSKTGNTEAFF. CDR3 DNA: TGTGCCAGCAGCAAGACAGGGAACACTGAAGCTTTCTTT.

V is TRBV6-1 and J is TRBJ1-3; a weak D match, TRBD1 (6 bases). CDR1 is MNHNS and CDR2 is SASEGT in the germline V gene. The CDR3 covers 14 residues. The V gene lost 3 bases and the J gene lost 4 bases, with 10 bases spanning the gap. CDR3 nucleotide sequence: TGTGCCAGCAGTGAGACAGGTCGGGGAAACACCATATATTTT. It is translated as CASSETGRGNTIYF.

The CDR3 spells CASSPPPLAAFF. CDR3 bases: TGTGCCAGCAGTCCCCCCCCCTTGGCCGCTTTCTTT. The rearrangement links TRBV6-6 to TRBJ1-1; unclear D gene. Germline assignment: CDR1 MNHNY and CDR2 SVGAGI (reference sequence). Trimming pared 5 bases from V and 11 bases from J, leaving 15 bases between. The CDR3 sequence is 12 residues long.

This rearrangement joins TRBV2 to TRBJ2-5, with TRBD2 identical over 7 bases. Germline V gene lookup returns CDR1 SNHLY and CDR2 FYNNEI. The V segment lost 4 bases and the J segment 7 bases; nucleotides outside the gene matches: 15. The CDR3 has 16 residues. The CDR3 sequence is CASSARSGRPGGTQYF. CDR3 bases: TGTGCCAGCAGTGCTCGTAGCGGGCGTCCGGGGGGGACCCAGTACTTC.

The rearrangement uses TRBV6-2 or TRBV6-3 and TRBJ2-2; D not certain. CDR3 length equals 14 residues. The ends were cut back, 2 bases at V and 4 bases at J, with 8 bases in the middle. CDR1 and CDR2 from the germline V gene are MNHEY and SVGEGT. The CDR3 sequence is CASSYGSTTGELFF. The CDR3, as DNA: TGTGCCAGCAGTTACGGTAGTACCACCGGGGAGCTGTTTTTT.

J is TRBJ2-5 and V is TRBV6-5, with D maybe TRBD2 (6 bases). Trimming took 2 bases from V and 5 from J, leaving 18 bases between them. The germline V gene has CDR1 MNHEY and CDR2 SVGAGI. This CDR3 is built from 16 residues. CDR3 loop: CASSYNFGGERETQYF. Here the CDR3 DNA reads TGTGCCAGCAGTTACAACTTCGGCGGGGAAAGGGAGACCCAGTACTTC.

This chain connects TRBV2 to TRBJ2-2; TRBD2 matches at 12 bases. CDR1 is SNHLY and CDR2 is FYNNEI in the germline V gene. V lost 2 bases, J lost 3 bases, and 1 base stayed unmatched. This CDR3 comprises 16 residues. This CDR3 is CASSERLAGDTGELFF. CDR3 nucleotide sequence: TGTGCCAGCAGTGAAAGACTAGCGGGGGACACCGGGGAGCTGTTTTTT.

CDR3 nucleotide sequence: TGTGCCAGCAGCTCCAAGGGGGAGAATTCACCCCTCCACTTT. Translating gives CASSSKGENSPLHF. This chain connects TRBV9 to TRBJ1-6; D may be TRBD1 (6 bases). V was shortened by 4 bases and J by 7 bases, with 12 bases between the two germline ends. This CDR3 is 14 amino acids long. The V gene's germline CDR1 is SGDLS and CDR2 YYNGEE.

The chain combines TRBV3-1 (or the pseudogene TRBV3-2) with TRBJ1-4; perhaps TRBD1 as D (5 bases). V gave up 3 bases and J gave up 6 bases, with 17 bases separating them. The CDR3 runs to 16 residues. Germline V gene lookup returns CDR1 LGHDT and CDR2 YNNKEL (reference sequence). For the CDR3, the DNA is TGTGCCAGCAGCCATCAGGCGACAGCACTTTATGAAAAACTGTTTTTT. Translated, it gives CASSHQATALYEKLFF.